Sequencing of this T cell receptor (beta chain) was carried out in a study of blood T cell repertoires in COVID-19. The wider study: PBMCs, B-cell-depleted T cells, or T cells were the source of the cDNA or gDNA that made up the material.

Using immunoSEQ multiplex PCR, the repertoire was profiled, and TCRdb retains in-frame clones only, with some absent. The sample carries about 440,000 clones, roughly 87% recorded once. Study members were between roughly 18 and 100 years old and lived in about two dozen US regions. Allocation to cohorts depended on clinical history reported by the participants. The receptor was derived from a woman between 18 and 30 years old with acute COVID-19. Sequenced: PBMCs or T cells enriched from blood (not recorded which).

This chain's CDR3 is CASSPTGLGELFF. CDR3 nucleotides: TGTGCCAGCTCACCAACAGGGCTCGGGGAGCTGTTTTTT. V is TRBV18 and J is TRBJ2-2, with D possibly matching TRBD1 (6 bases). Germline V gives CDR1 KGHSH, CDR2 LQKENI. This CDR3 is 13 amino acids long. Between the trimmed V and J ends, which lost 2 bases and 7 bases, there was a span of 8 bases. Supplemented by reference TRBV18 and TRBJ2-2, the full variable domain reads NAGVMQNPRHLVRRRGQEARLRCSPMKGHSHVYWYRQLPEEGLKFMVYLQKENIIDESGMPKERFSAEFPKEGPSILRIQQVVRGDSAAYFCASSPTGLGELFFGEGSRLTVL.